This TCR beta chain was obtained from a study of T-cell reconstitution after alpha-beta-depleted transplantation in children (dated by TCRdb to 2016 to 2018). About the investigation overall: Using TCR repertoire profiling, the study quantitatively followed how T-cell immune reconstitution unfolded in children after TCRalphabeta/CD19-depleted allogeneic hematopoietic cell transplantation.

The paper's findings and limits, for the study overall: The frequencies of hyperexpanded clones fell over the following months, and after one year, T-cell counts and TCRbeta diversity were mostly attributed to newly produced T cells. The apparently early recovery of alphabetaT-cell counts about two months after transplant reportedly depended on only several hundred rapidly expanded clones that came from non-depleted graft cells. In some patients, high TCRbeta diversity at day 60 was attributed to recipient T cells and intrathymic progenitors that had survived conditioning.

V is pared back by 0 bases and J by 2 bases, with 9 bases lying between the germline termini. From the germline V gene, CDR1 is SGHRS and CDR2 is YFSETQ. Spanning cysteine to phenylalanine, the CDR3 consists of 15 amino acids. Only the CDR3 DNA is retained, 45 bases long and in frame from the first base. Receptor libraries were prepared by PCR. Data came from an Illumina HiSeq 2500. TCR libraries were prepared with molecular barcoding, using unique molecular identifiers to normalize TCRbeta repertoire quantification. The raw public data were reprocessed by TCRdb itself: fastp quality trimming at Q25, MiXCR clonotype calling, in-frame beta chains only. Rows are unified per CDR3 protein, each entry keeping the most common DNA and genes. For this sample there are almost 500,000 distinct CDR3 sequences; under 12% appear just once. The biggest ten clones account for just over 2% of the sample. This clonotype appeared many times. No cognate antigen has been identified for it. One base away there is no much larger clone; base qualities are not given.

According to the study, the label for this sample's treatment or condition signals: allogeneic hematopoietic cell transplantation with graft depleted of TCRalphabeta T cells and CD19 B cells. The children who served as transplant recipients had been given grafts of TCRalphabeta/CD19-depleted allogeneic hematopoietic cells. The TCR was taken from a child aged 2-15 years with inherited bone marrow failure, due to receive a stem cell transplant. The V and J genes are TRBV5-1 and TRBJ2-1; TRBD1 might be the D gene, on 6 matching bases. The sample consisted of PBMCs, taken before TCRalphabeta/CD19-depleted stem cell transplant. The CDR3 protein sequence reads: CASSLVSGAYNEQFF. Read as DNA, the sequence is TGCGCCAGCAGCTTGGTGTCAGGGGCCTACAATGAGCAGTTCTTC.